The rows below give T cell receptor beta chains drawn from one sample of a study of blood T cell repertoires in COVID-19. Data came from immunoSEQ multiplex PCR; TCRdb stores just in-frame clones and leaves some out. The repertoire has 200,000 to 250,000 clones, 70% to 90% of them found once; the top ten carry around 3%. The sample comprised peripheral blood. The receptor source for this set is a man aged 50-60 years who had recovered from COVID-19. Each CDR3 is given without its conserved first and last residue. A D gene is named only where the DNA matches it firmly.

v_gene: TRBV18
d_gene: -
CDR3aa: ASSPDRTEAF

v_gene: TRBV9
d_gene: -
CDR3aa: ASSVDLGNTQY

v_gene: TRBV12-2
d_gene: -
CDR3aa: ASRLELYEFVAKNIQY

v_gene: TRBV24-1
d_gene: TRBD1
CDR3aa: ATSGDRVSTINEQF

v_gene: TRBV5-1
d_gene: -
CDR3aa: ASSLDLARYNEQF

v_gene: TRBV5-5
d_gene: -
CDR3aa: ASSFGHLNTEAF

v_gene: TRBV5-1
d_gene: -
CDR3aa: ASSDPGSTDTQY

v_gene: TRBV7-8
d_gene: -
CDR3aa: ASSLAFRDSPDNEQF

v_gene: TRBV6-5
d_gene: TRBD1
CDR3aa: ASRGTAVSDQPQH

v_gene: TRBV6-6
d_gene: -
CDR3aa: ASRPPSDLTYEQY